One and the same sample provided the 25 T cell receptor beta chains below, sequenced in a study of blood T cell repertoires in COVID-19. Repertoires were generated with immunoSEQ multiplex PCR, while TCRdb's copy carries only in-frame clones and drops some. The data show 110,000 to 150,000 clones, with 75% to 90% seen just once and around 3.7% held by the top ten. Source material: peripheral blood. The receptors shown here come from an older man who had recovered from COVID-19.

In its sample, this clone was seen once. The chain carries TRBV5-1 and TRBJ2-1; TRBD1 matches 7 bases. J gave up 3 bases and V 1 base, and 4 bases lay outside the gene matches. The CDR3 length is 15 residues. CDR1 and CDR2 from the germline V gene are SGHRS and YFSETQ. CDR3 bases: TGCGCCAGCAGCTTGTTGGGGACAGTCTACAATGAGCAGTTCTTC. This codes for CASSLLGTVYNEQFF.

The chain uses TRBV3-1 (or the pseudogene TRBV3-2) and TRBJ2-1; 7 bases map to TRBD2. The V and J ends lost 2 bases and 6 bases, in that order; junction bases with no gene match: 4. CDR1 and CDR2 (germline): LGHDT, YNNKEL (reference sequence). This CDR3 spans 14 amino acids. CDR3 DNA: TGTGCCAGCAGCCAAAGCGGGACGGTCAATGAGCAGTTCTTC. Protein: CASSQSGTVNEQFF.

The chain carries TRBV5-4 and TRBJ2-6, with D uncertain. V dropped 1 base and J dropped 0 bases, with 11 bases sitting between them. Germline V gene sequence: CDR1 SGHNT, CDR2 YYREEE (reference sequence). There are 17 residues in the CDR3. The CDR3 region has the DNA TGTGCCAGCAGCTTGTCTCTGGCAGGCTCTGGGGCCAACGTCCTGACTTTC. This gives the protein CASSLSLAGSGANVLTF.

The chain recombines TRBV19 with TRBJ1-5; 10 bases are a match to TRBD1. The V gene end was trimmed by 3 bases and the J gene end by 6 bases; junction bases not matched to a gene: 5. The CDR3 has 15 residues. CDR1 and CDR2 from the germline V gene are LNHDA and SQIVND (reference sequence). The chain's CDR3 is CASSIGQGVSQPQHF. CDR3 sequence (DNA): TGTGCCAGTAGTATTGGACAGGGGGTTAGTCAGCCCCAGCATTTT.

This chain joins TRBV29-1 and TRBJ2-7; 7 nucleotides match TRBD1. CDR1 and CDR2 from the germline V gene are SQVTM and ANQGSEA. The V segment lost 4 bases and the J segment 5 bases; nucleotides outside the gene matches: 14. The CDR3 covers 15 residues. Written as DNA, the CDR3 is TGCAGCGTTGCGGTGCTGGGACAGAACCCGGACGAGCAGTACTTC. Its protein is CSVAVLGQNPDEQYF.

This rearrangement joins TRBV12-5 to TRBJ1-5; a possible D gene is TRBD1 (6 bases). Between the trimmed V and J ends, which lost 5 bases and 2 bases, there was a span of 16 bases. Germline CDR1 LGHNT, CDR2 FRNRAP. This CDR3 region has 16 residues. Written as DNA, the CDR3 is TGTGCTAGTGGTAACTCCAGGGGTGGGGGCAATCAGCCCCAGCATTTT. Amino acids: CASGNSRGGGNQPQHF.

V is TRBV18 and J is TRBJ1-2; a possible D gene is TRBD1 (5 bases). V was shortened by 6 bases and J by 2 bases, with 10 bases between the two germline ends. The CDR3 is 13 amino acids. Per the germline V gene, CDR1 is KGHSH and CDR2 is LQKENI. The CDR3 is CASSQQENYGYTF. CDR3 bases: TGTGCCAGCTCCCAACAGGAGAACTATGGCTACACCTTC.

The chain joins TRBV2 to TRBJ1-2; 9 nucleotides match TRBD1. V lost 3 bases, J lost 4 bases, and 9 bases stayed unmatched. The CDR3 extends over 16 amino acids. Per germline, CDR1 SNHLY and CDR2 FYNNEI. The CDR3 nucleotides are TGTGCCAGCAGTGAGACCGGGACAGGGTTTTCCTATGGCTACACCTTC. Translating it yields CASSETGTGFSYGYTF. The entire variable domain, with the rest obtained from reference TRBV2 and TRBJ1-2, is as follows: EPEVTQTPSHQVTQMGQEVILRCVPISNHLYFYWYRQILGQKVEFLVSFYNNEISEKSEIFDDQFSVERPDGSNFTLKIRSTKLEDSAMYFCASSETGTGFSYGYTFGSGTRLTVV.

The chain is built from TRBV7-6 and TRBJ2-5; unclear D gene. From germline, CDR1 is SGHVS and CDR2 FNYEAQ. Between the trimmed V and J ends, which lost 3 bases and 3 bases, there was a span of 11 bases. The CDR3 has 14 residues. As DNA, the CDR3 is TGTGCCAGCAGCTTGAATTGGGCCAAAGAGACCCAGTACTTC. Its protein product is CASSLNWAKETQYF.

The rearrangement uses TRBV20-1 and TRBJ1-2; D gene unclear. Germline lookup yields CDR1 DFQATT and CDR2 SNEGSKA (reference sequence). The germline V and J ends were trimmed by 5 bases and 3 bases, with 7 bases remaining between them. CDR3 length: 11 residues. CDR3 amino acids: CSAREDYGYTF. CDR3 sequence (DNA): TGCAGTGCTCGCGAGGACTATGGCTACACCTTC.

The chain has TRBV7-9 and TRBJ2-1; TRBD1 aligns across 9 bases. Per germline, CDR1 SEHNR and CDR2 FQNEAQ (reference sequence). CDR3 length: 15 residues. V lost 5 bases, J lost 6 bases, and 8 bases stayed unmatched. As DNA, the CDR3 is TGTGCCAGCAGCCGACCCGGGACAGGGTTCAATGAGCAGTTCTTC. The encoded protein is CASSRPGTGFNEQFF.

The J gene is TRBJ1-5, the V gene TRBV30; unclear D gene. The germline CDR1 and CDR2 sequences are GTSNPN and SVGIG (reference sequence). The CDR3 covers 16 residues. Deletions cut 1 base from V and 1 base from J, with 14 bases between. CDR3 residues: CAWSGVGSLSNQPQHF. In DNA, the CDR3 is TGTGCCTGGAGTGGGGTAGGGAGTCTCAGCAATCAGCCCCAGCATTTT.

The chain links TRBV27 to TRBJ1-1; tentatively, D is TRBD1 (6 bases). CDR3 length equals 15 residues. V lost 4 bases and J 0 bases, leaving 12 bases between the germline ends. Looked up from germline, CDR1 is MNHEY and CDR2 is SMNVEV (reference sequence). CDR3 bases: TGTGCCAGCAGTTCTACGACAGGAGTGAACACTGAAGCTTTCTTT. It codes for CASSSTTGVNTEAFF.

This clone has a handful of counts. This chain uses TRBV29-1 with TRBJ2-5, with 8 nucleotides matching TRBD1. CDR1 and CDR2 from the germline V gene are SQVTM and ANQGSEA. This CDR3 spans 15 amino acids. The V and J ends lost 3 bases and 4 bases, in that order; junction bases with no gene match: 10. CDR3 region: CSVDRTGLLGETQYF. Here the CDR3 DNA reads TGCAGCGTTGATCGGACAGGGTTGTTAGGAGAGACCCAGTACTTC. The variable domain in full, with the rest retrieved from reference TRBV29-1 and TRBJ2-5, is SAVISQKPSRDICQRGTSLTIQCQVDSQVTMMFWYRQQPGQSLTLIATANQGSEATYESGFVIDKFPISRPNLTFSTLTVSNMSPEDSSIYLCSVDRTGLLGETQYFGPGTRLLVL.

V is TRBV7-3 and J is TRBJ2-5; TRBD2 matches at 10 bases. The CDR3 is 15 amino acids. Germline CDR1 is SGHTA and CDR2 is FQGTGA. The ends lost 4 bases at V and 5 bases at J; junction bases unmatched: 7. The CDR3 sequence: CASSSSGTSAETQYF. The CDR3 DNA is TGTGCCAGCAGCTCCTCCGGGACTAGCGCTGAGACCCAGTACTTC.

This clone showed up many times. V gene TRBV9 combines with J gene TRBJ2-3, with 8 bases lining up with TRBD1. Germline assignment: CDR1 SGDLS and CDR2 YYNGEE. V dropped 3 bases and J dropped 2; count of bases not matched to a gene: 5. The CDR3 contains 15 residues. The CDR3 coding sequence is TGTGCCAGCAGCGCCCGACAGGGGTTCACAGATACGCAGTATTTT. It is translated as CASSARQGFTDTQYF.

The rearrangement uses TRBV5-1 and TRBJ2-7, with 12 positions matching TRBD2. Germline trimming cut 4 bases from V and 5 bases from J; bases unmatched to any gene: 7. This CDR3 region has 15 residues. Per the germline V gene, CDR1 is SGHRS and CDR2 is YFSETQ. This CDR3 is CASSSLAGGLNEQYF. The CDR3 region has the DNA TGCGCCAGCAGCAGTCTAGCGGGAGGGCTCAACGAGCAGTACTTC. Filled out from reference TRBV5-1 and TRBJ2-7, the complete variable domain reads KAGVTQTPRYLIKTRGQQVTLSCSPISGHRSVSWYQQTPGQGLQFLFEYFSETQRNKGNFPGRFSGRQFSNSRSEMNVSTLELGDSALYLCASSSLAGGLNEQYFGPGTRLTVT.

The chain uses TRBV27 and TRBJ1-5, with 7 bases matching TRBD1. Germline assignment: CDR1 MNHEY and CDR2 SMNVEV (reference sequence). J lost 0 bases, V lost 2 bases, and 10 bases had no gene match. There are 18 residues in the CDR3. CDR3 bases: TGTGCCAGCAGTTTAGAACCCGTCAGACAGGGTAGCAATCAGCCCCAGCATTTT. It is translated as CASSLEPVRQGSNQPQHF.

The CDR3 reads CASSLSHRGSSSYNEQFF. For the CDR3, the DNA is TGTGCCAGCAGTTTATCCCACCGAGGGTCGAGCTCCTACAATGAGCAGTTCTTC. The chain recombines TRBV27 with TRBJ2-1; TRBD2 is a possible D gene (5 bases). The CDR3 consists of 18 residues. CDR1 is MNHEY and CDR2 is SMNVEV in the germline V gene (reference sequence). Trimming stripped 0 bases from V and 0 bases from J, with 15 bases between.

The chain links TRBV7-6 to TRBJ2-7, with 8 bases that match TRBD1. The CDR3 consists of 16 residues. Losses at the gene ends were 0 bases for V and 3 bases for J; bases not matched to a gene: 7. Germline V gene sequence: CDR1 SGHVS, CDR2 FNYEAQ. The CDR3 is CASSLAGTGGNYEQYF. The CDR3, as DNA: TGTGCCAGCAGCTTAGCTGGGACAGGAGGAAACTACGAGCAGTACTTC.

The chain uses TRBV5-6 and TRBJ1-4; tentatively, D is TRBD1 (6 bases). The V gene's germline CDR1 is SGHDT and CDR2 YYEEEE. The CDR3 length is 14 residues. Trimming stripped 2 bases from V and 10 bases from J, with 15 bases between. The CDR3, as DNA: TGTGCCAGCAGCTTATCCCTAGGGGGTGGAAAACTGTTTTTT. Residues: CASSLSLGGGKLFF.

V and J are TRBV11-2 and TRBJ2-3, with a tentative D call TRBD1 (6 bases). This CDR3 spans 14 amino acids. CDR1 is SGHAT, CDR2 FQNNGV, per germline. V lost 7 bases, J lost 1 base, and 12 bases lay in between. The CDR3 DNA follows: TGTGCCAGCATCCAGGGGAGTGGCACAGATACGCAGTATTTT. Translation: CASIQGSGTDTQYF.

In DNA form, the CDR3 reads TGTGCCAGCAGTCGACAGACTAGCGGACCCTACGAGCAGTACTTC. Protein sequence: CASSRQTSGPYEQYF. J is TRBJ2-7 and V is TRBV7-2; 9 nucleotides agree with TRBD2. With V trimmed by 6 bases and J by 2 bases, 8 bases remained unmatched. Germline loops: CDR1 SGHTA, CDR2 FQGNSA. CDR3 length equals 15 residues.

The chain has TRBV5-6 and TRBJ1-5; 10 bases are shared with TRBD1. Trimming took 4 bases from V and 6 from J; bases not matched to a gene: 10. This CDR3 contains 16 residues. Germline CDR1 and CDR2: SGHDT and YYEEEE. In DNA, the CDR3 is TGTGCCAGCAGCATCCGGGACAGGGGACTGTCTCAGCCCCAGCATTTT. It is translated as CASSIRDRGLSQPQHF. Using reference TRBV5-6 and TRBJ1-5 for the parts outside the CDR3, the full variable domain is DAGVTQSPTHLIKTRGQQVTLRCSPKSGHDTVSWYQQALGQGPQFIFQYYEEEERQRGNFPDRFSGHQFPNYSSELNVNALLLGDSALYLCASSIRDRGLSQPQHFGDGTRLSIL.

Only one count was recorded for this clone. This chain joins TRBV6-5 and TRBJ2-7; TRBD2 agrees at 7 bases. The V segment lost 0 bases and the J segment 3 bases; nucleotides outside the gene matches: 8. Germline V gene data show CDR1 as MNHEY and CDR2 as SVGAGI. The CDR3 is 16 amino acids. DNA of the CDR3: TGTGCCAGCAGTTACTCCGCTAGCGGATCCTTCTACGAGCAGTACTTC. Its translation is CASSYSASGSFYEQYF.